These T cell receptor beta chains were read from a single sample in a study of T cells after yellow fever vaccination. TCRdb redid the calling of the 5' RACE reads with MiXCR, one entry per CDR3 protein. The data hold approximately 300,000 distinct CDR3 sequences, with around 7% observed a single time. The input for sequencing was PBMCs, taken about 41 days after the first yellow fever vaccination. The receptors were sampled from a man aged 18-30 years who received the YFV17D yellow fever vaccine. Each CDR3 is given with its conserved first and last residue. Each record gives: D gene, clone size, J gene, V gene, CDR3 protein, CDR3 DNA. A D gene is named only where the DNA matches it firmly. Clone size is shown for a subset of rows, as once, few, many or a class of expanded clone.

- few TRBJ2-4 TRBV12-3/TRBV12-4 CASSPGNIQYF TGTGCCAGCAGTCCGGGAAACATTCAGTACTTC
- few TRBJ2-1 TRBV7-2 CASSHFTGFDNEQFF TGTGCCAGCAGTCATTTTACAGGGTTTGACAATGAGCAGTTCTTC
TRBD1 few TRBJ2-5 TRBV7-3 CASSVGTGGWETQYF TGTGCCAGCAGCGTCGGGACAGGGGGGTGGGAGACCCAGTACTTC
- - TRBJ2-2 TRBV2 CASSEAPHTGELFF TGTGCCAGCAGTGAAGCGCCCCACACCGGGGAGCTGTTTTTT
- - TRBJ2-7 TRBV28 CASTSSVGEQYF TGTGCCAGCACTTCAAGCGTGGGGGAGCAGTACTTC
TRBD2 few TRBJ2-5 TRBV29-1 CSVDLAGPGKTQYF TGCAGCGTTGATCTAGCGGGGCCCGGGAAGACCCAGTACTTC
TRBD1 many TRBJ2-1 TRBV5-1 CASSLSGQTLGNEQFF TGCGCCAGCAGCTTGTCGGGACAGACCTTAGGCAATGAGCAGTTCTTC
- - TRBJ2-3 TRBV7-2 CASSSTAPDTQYF TGTGCCAGCAGCTCCACAGCACCCGATACGCAGTATTTT
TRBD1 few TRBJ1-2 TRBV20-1 CSATELGQGLGYGYTF TGCAGTGCTACCGAACTTGGACAGGGGCTCGGCTATGGCTACACCTTC
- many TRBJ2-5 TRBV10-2 CASGRGPPETQYF TGCGCCAGCGGGCGGGGCCCCCCGGAGACCCAGTACTTC
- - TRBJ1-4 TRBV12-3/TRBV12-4 CASSLSPGLNEKLFF TGTGCCAGCAGTTTATCCCCGGGCCTTAATGAAAAACTGTTTTTT
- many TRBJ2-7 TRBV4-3 CASSHARHVSYEQYF TGCGCCAGCAGCCACGCCAGACACGTCTCCTACGAGCAGTACTTC
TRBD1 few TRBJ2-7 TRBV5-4 CASSLSGQVYEQYF TGTGCCAGCAGCCTCTCGGGACAGGTCTACGAGCAGTACTTC
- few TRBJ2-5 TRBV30 CAWSPTRETQYF TGTGCCTGGAGCCCTACAAGGGAGACCCAGTACTTC
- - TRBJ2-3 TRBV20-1 CSARTGLATDTQYF TGCAGTGCTAGGACGGGGCTAGCGACAGATACGCAGTATTTT
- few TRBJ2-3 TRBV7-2 CASSLRQADTQYF TGTGCCAGCAGCTTACGCCAGGCAGATACGCAGTATTTT
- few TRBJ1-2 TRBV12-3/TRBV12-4 CASTPMDYGYTF TGTGCCAGCACCCCAATGGACTATGGCTACACCTTC
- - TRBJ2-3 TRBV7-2 CASAPGADTQYF TGTGCCAGCGCCCCAGGGGCAGATACGCAGTATTTT
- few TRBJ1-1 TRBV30 CAWSVLQYTEAFF TGTGCCTGGAGTGTACTCCAGTACACTGAAGCTTTCTTT
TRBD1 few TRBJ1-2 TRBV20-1 CSAAPSTGHGYTF TGCAGTGCTGCCCCCTCGACAGGGCATGGCTACACCTTC
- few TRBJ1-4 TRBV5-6 CASSLDAWTNEKLFF TGTGCCAGCAGCTTGGATGCATGGACTAATGAAAAACTGTTTTTT
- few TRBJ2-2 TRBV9 CASRGTPGGELFF TGTGCCAGCAGAGGGACTCCCGGCGGGGAGCTGTTTTTT
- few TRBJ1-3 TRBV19 CASRTGNTIYF TGTGCCAGCCGGACTGGAAACACCATATATTTT
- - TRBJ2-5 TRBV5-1 CASSARRASRETQYF TGCGCCAGCAGCGCGAGGAGGGCGAGTCGGGAGACCCAGTACTTC
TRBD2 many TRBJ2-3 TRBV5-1 CASSLSGGGVTDTQYF TGCGCCAGCAGCTTGTCTGGCGGGGGGGTGACAGATACGCAGTATTTT
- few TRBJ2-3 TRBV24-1 CATSDLTASTDTQYF TGTGCCACCAGTGATTTGACAGCTAGCACAGATACGCAGTATTTT
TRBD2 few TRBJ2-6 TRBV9 CASSGRDGGVGANVLTF TGTGCCAGCAGCGGTCGGGATGGGGGGGTTGGGGCCAACGTCCTGACTTTC
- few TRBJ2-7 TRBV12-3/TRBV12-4 CASSSRNLEQYF TGTGCCAGCAGCTCCCGGAATCTCGAGCAGTACTTC
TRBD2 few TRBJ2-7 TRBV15 CATRRERGVYGQYF TGTGCCACCAGACGGGAGCGGGGGGTATATGGGCAGTACTTC